This record looks at one T cell receptor (beta chain) sequence and its context. These data come from a study of blood T cell repertoires in COVID-19. As for the study in general: COVID-19 samples from acute and convalescent phases originated in the United States, Italy and Spain.

V lost 3 bases, J lost 1 base, and 18 bases lay in between. The V gene's germline CDR1 is SQVTM and CDR2 ANQGSEA. This CDR3 contains 16 residues. Original processing notes: Amplification with reference gene primers provided the estimates of nucleated cell counts. The repertoire was sequenced with immunoSEQ multiplex PCR; TCRdb's copy has only in-frame clones and lacks some. Clone size and the V and J calls come from that table; the DNA yielded D and trimming. The top ten hold over 0.45% of the sample, which has 150,000 to 180,000 clones, about 90% seen once. The chain recombines TRBV29-1 with TRBJ1-1; D not certain. This clonotype originated in a middle-aged man with acute or convalescent COVID-19. The sequenced material came from peripheral blood. The CDR3 sequence: CSVDSDPTKQNTEAFF. As DNA, the CDR3 is TGCAGCGTTGACTCCGACCCGACAAAACAGAACACTGAAGCTTTCTTT.